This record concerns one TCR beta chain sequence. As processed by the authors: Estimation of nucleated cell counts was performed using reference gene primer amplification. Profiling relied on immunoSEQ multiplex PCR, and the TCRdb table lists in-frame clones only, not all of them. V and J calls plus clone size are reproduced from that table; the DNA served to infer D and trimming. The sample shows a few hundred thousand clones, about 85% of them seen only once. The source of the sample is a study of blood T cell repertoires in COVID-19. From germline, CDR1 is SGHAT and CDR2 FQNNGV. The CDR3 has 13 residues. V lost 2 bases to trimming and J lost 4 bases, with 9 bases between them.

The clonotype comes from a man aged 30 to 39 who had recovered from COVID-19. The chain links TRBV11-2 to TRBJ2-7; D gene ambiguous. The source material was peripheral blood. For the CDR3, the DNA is TGTGCCAGCAGCTTAAACACAGAATACGAGCAGTACGTC. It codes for CASSLNTEYEQYV.